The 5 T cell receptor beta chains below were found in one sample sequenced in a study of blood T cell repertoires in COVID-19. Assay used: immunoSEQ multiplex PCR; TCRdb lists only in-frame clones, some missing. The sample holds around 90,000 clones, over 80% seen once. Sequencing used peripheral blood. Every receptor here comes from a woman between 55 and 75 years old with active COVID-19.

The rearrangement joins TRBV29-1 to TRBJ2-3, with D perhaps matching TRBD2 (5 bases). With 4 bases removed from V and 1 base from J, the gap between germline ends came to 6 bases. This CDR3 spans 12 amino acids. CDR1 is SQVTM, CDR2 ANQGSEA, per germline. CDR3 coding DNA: TGCAGCGTTGTGGAGGGCACAGATACGCAGTATTTT. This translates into CSVVEGTDTQYF.

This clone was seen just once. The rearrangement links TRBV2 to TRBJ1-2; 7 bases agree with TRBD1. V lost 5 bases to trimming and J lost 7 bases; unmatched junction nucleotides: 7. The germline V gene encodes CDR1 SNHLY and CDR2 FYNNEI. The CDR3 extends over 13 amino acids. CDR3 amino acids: CASSTGVWGGYTF. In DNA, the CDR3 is TGTGCCAGCAGTACAGGGGTGTGGGGTGGCTACACCTTC. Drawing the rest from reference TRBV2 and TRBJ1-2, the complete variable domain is EPEVTQTPSHQVTQMGQEVILRCVPISNHLYFYWYRQILGQKVEFLVSFYNNEISEKSEIFDDQFSVERPDGSNFTLKIRSTKLEDSAMYFCASSTGVWGGYTFGSGTRLTVV.

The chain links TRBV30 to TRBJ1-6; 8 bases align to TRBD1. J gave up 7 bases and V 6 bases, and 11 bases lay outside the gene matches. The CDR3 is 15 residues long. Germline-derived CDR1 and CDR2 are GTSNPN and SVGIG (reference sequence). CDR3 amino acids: CACSLGDRLNSPLHF. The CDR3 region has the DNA TGTGCCTGCTCACTGGGGGACAGGCTGAATTCACCCCTCCACTTT.

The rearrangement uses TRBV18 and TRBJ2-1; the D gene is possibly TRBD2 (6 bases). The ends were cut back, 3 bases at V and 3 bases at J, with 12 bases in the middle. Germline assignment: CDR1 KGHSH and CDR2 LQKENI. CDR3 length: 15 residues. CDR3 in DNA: TGTGCCAGCTCACCGCGGGACTCCATCTACAATGAGCAGTTCTTC. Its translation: CASSPRDSIYNEQFF.

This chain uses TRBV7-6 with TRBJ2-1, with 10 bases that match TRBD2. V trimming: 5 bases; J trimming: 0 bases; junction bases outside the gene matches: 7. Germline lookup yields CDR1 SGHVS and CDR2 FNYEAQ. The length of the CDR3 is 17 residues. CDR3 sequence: CASSPGTSVSSYNEQFF. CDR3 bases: TGTGCCAGCAGCCCAGGGACTAGCGTCAGCTCCTACAATGAGCAGTTCTTC.